These 16 T cell receptor beta chains were all obtained from the same sample, sequenced in a study of post-analysis software for immune sequencing data. Whole-study results and caveats: Roughly five TRBV segments appeared more often in patients than in controls, and TRBV5-6, TRBV5-1 and TRBV20-1 were among these.

Included in the TCR beta cDNA libraries were unique molecular identifiers. TCRdb reprocessed the PCR reads with MiXCR, giving one entry per CDR3 protein. The sample gives approximately 690,000 distinct CDR3 sequences, 55% to 60% of which show up once; 11% is in the top ten. Their target antigens are unknown. The sample was blood. These receptors all stem from a girl aged 2 to 10 with multiple sclerosis.

This chain uses TRBV13 with TRBJ2-4; tentatively, D is TRBD2 (5 bases). Trimming left V 4 bases short and J 3 bases short, with 19 bases between. This CDR3 region has 17 residues. Germline CDR1 and CDR2: PRHDT and FYEKMQ (reference sequence). The CDR3 DNA sequence: TGTGCCAGCAGCTCGAGTCGAAAGAAACTAGTCAAAAACATTCAGTACTTC. It specifies CASSSSRKKLVKNIQYF. Based on the CDR3 plus reference TRBV13 and TRBJ2-4, the full variable domain is AAGVIQSPRHLIKEKRETATLKCYPIPRHDTVYWYQQGPGQDPQFLISFYEKMQSDKGSIPDRFSAQQFSDYHSELNMSSLELGDSALYFCASSSSRKKLVKNIQYFGAGTRLSVL.

The gene calls are TRBV5-5 and TRBJ1-2; D uncertain. Germline loops: CDR1 SGHKS, CDR2 YYEKEE (reference sequence). This CDR3 is built from 15 residues. Trimming shortened V by 2 bases and J by 4 bases, and 15 bases separated the two germline ends. The CDR3 bases are TGTGCCAGCAGCTTATCCCGCGAAGCCCCCTATGGCTACACCTTC. Translation gives CASSLSREAPYGYTF.

The rearrangement uses TRBV6-5 and TRBJ1-2, with unresolved D. With 0 bases removed from V and 2 bases from J, the gap between germline ends came to 10 bases. The CDR3 runs 15 residues. Germline V CDR1 and CDR2: MNHEY, SVGAGI. CDR3 coding DNA: TGTGCCAGCAGTTACTCGACGGCTCTCAACTATGGCTACACCTTC. Translation: CASSYSTALNYGYTF.

About this clonotype itself: At one end, the junction sequence differs from germline, possibly due to a read error. This chain's CDR3 is CASSPSGNAEAFF. For the CDR3, the DNA is TGTGCCAGCTCACCATCAGGGAACGCTGAAGCTTTCTTT. The V call is TRBV18, the J call TRBJ1-1, with D perhaps TRBD1 (5 bases). CDR1 and CDR2 (germline): KGHSH, LQKENI. The CDR3 is 13 residues long.

This clonotype was observed a few times. The rearrangement joins TRBV7-3 to TRBJ1-1, with D perhaps TRBD1 (6 bases). Looked up from germline, CDR1 is SGHTA and CDR2 is FQGTGA. The CDR3 is 17 residues long. Trimming left V 1 base short and J 0 bases short, with 15 bases between. CDR3 in amino acids: CASSLITYGTLNTEAFF. The CDR3 DNA reads TGTGCCAGCAGCTTAATAACGTATGGGACACTGAACACTGAAGCTTTCTTT.

CDR3 nucleotides: TGCGCCAGCAGGGTGGGACAGGGCACCGCTGAAGCTTTCTTT. Translation: CASRVGQGTAEAFF. This sequence joins TRBV5-1 and TRBJ1-1; 9 bases match TRBD1. V dropped 5 bases and J dropped 6; count of bases not matched to a gene: 8. The CDR3 spans 14 residues. Looked up from germline, CDR1 is SGHRS and CDR2 is YFSETQ.

This chain links TRBV7-2 with TRBJ2-5; 7 nucleotides line up with TRBD2. The V segment lost 5 bases and the J segment 5 bases; nucleotides outside the gene matches: 11. There are 15 residues in the CDR3. Looked up from germline, CDR1 is SGHTA and CDR2 is FQGNSA. In DNA, the CDR3 is TGTGCCAGCAGCGCGGGACTAATACGTGGGGAGACCCAGTACTTC. It specifies CASSAGLIRGETQYF.

This sequence joins TRBV5-1 and TRBJ1-2; the D gene is possibly TRBD1 (5 bases). Germline CDR1 and CDR2: SGHRS and YFSETQ. This CDR3 has 12 residues. Trimming shortened V by 0 bases and J by 10 bases, and 10 bases separated the two germline ends. The CDR3 protein is CASSLGRDVYTF. The CDR3 coding sequence is TGCGCCAGCAGCTTGGGCCGGGACGTCTACACCTTC.

The J gene is TRBJ2-5, the V gene TRBV7-9, with D possibly matching TRBD2 (5 bases). Trimming left V 5 bases short and J 9 bases short, with 19 bases between. CDR1 and CDR2 (germline): SEHNR, FQNEAQ (reference sequence). The CDR3 spans 14 residues. CDR3 protein: CASSPDRGSEAQYF. The CDR3 DNA reads as TGTGCCAGCAGCCCAGATCGGGGTTCGGAGGCCCAGTACTTC.

The rearrangement uses TRBV29-1 and TRBJ1-2, with D tentatively TRBD1 (5 bases). Germline CDR1 and CDR2: SQVTM and ANQGSEA. This CDR3 has 13 amino acids. V lost 4 bases and J 6 bases, leaving 15 bases between the germline ends. Here the CDR3 reads CSVGLGGKDGYTF. The CDR3 DNA sequence: TGCAGCGTTGGGTTGGGGGGGAAAGATGGCTACACCTTC. The full variable domain, its missing parts supplied by reference TRBV29-1 and TRBJ1-2, is SAVISQKPSRDICQRGTSLTIQCQVDSQVTMMFWYRQQPGQSLTLIATANQGSEATYESGFVIDKFPISRPNLTFSTLTVSNMSPEDSSIYLCSVGLGGKDGYTFGSGTRLTVV.

V and J are TRBV6-5 and TRBJ1-1; perhaps TRBD1 as D (6 bases). CDR3 size: 14 residues. V was cut by 5 bases and J by 2 bases, with 12 bases left in between. CDR1 and CDR2 (germline): MNHEY, SVGAGI. The CDR3 here is CASSATGINTEAFF. The CDR3 DNA reads as TGTGCCAGCAGTGCTACAGGGATTAACACTGAAGCTTTCTTT.

The DNA for the CDR3 is TGTGCCATCGGAGTAGGCTCCTACAATGAGCAGTTCTTC. Amino acid sequence: CAIGVGSYNEQFF. The V call is TRBV10-3, the J call TRBJ2-1, with D hard to call. Germline V CDR1 and CDR2: ENHRY, SYGVKD. V gave up 8 bases and J gave up 0 bases, with 8 bases separating them. CDR3 length: 13 residues.

The table lists this clonotype with a few counts. J is TRBJ2-1 and V is TRBV20-1; a possible D gene is TRBD2 (6 bases). Trimming pared 3 bases from V and 5 bases from J, leaving 11 bases between. Germline loops: CDR1 DFQATT, CDR2 SNEGSKA (reference sequence). CDR3 length: 13 amino acids. The CDR3 bases are TGCAGTGCTAGGCGGGGCTACCACAATGAGCAGTTCTTC. Protein: CSARRGYHNEQFF.

This sequence joins TRBV28 and TRBJ2-3; tentative D call: TRBD2 (7 bases). Germline lookup yields CDR1 MDHEN and CDR2 SYDVKM. V was pared by 9 bases and J by 0 bases, with 16 bases between. The CDR3 sequence is 15 residues long. The CDR3 here is CASWAGAQSTDTQYF. In nucleotides, the CDR3 is TGTGCCAGTTGGGCGGGGGCCCAGAGCACAGATACGCAGTATTTT.

This clonotype was seen a handful of times. The V call is TRBV4-3, the J call TRBJ2-3; possibly TRBD1 or TRBD2 for D (6 bases each). V dropped 4 bases and J dropped 4 bases, with 27 bases sitting between them. Germline CDR1 and CDR2: LGHNA and YSLEER. This CDR3 spans 19 amino acids. The CDR3 here is CASSPRYVGGRQWADTQYF. DNA for the CDR3: TGCGCCAGCAGCCCCAGGTACGTCGGGGGCCGACAGTGGGCAGATACGCAGTATTTT.

The chain is built from TRBV6-5 and TRBJ2-2, with TRBD2 matching 12 bases. Germline loops: CDR1 MNHEY, CDR2 SVGAGI. The CDR3 totals 17 residues. Trimming at V came to 4 bases and at J to 4 bases, leaving 7 bases not matched to a gene. The CDR3: CASSLGRLAGVTGELFF. The CDR3 nucleotides read TGTGCCAGCAGTTTAGGTCGACTAGCGGGAGTCACCGGGGAGCTGTTTTTT.